This T cell receptor beta chain was observed in a study of blood T cell repertoires in COVID-19. Study in general: Italy, Spain and the United States were the sources of the convalescent and acute COVID-19 samples. PBMCs, B-cell-depleted T cells, or T cells provided the cDNA or gDNA that made up the material.

CDR1 is SGHRS, CDR2 YFSETQ, per germline. The CDR3 contains 14 residues. V lost 3 bases to trimming and J lost 4 bases; unmatched junction nucleotides: 4. Methods used by the authors: By means of reference gene primer amplification, nucleated cell counts were estimated. Some clones are missing from TCRdb's copy, which holds only in-frame ones; the method was immunoSEQ multiplex PCR. That table furnishes V, J and clone size, whereas the DNA furnished D and trimming. The table shows about 250,000 clones, with roughly 84% occurring only once. The receptor was isolated from a man in his forties or fifties who had recovered from COVID-19. This chain links TRBV5-1 with TRBJ1-1; TRBD1 matches at 9 bases. The specimen sequenced was PBMCs or T cells enriched from blood (not recorded which). CDR3: CASSSGQGPTEAFF. The CDR3 DNA sequence: TGCGCCAGCAGCTCGGGACAGGGCCCCACTGAAGCTTTCTTT.